The clone carrying this T cell receptor beta chain appeared a few times. Antigen specificity is unknown. Multiplex touch-down PCR with TRB-A/B primers amplified rearranged V-D-J TRB sequences. MiXCR, applied by TCRdb to the multiplex PCR reads, yields one record per CDR3 protein. The top ten clones hold roughly a sixth of a sample with thousands of distinct CDR3 sequences, more than 25% of them seen once. The data derive from a study of T cell repertoires in aging, cancer and after chemotherapy. Study summary: Six age groups, ranging from 30 or younger to 70 or older, included the donors. Pre- and post-chemotherapy samples were paired from glioblastoma patients treated with temozolomide-based therapy.

Overall study results and limits: In cancer patients, declining TCR diversity with age involved lost richness and lost evenness.

The template was genomic DNA from peripheral blood, not RNA. The CDR3 is 14 residues long. The germline V gene has CDR1 LNHDA and CDR2 SQIVND (reference sequence). V shed 3 bases, J shed 8 bases, and the junction held 3 bases outside the gene matches. The receptor was isolated from a human donor with a solid tumor. The sample taken for sequencing was blood. The chain employs TRBV19 and TRBJ2-1; 11 bases align to TRBD2. In nucleotides, the CDR3 is TGTGCCAGTAGTATTACTAGCGGGAGTTATGAGCAGTTCTTC. This translates into CASSITSGSYEQFF. The variable domain in full, completed from reference TRBV19 and TRBJ2-1, reads DGGITQSPKYLFRKEGQNVTLSCEQNLNHDAMYWYRQDPGQGLRLIYYSQIVNDFQKGDIAEGYSVSREKKESFPLTVTSAQKNPTAFYLCASSITSGSYEQFFGPGTRLTVL.